Shown below are 14 T cell receptor beta chains from a single sample sequenced in a study of CD8+ T cells in alopecia areata. Noted treatment: oral pan-JAK inhibitor, 5-10 mg twice daily. RNA was extracted and reverse transcribed into cDNA as the sequencing template. This table comes from immunoSEQ multiplex PCR, and its TCRdb copy is limited to in-frame clones, with some not included. The repertoire has 150,000 to 200,000 clones, just over 65% of them found once; the top ten carry roughly 0.85%. The sequencing used CD4+ T cells sorted from blood, collected at week 4, from a patient treated with tofacitinib. These receptors all stem from a human donor with alopecia areata.

The chain has TRBV30 and TRBJ1-1; unclear D gene. CDR1 is GTSNPN, CDR2 SVGIG, per germline (reference sequence). V lost 0 bases to trimming and J lost 2 bases, with 7 bases between them. The CDR3 sequence is 13 residues long. CDR3 in amino acids: CAWSVPTNTEAFF. The CDR3 DNA follows: TGTGCCTGGAGTGTACCAACAAACACTGAAGCTTTCTTT.

About this clone: Other DNA sequences in the sample encode the same CDR3. The chain joins TRBV25-1 to TRBJ2-3; no reliable D call. This CDR3 region has 11 residues. V was trimmed by 2 bases and J by 6 bases, leaving 3 bases between them. CDR1 MGHDK and CDR2 SYGVNS come from the germline V gene. DNA of the CDR3: TGTGCCAGCAGTGAAAGGGATACGCAGTATTTT. Encoded protein: CASSERDTQYF.

This clone has a count of ten or more. This sequence joins TRBV6-6 and TRBJ1-2, with no clear D. Between the trimmed V and J ends, which lost 9 bases and 8 bases, there was a span of 16 bases. Germline-derived CDR1 and CDR2 are MNHNY and SVGAGI (reference sequence). CDR3 length: 12 amino acids. CDR3 in amino acids: CARISRRKGYTF. The CDR3 bases are TGTGCCAGGATAAGTAGGAGGAAAGGCTACACCTTC.

This clone has a single count. J is TRBJ2-1 and V is TRBV5-6, with no clear D. V was clipped by 4 bases and J by 2 bases, with 7 bases between them. The germline V gene has CDR1 SGHDT and CDR2 YYEEEE. The CDR3 totals 13 residues. CDR3 sequence (DNA): TGTGCCAGCAGCCGCATAACCTACAATGAGCAGTTCTTC. Residues: CASSRITYNEQFF.

This clone was recorded a few times. The J gene is TRBJ1-2, the V gene TRBV9; a possible D gene is TRBD1 (5 bases). V shed 4 bases and J shed 3 bases, with 13 bases lying between them. Germline V lookup: CDR1 SGDLS, CDR2 YYNGEE. CDR3 length: 14 residues. For the CDR3, the DNA is TGTGCCAGCAGCCTCGGGGACTCCCACTATGGCTACACCTTC. Protein sequence: CASSLGDSHYGYTF.

V gene TRBV9 combines with J gene TRBJ2-1; possibly TRBD1 or TRBD2 for D (5 bases each). V lost 4 bases and J lost 4, with 15 bases in between. CDR1 and CDR2 from the germline V gene are SGDLS and YYNGEE. The CDR3 loop spans 15 amino acids. CDR3 in amino acids: CASSRDPSPYNEQFF. The CDR3 DNA reads TGTGCCAGCAGCCGGGACCCTTCCCCTTACAATGAGCAGTTCTTC. Using reference TRBV9 and TRBJ2-1 for the parts outside the CDR3, the full variable domain is DSGVTQTPKHLITATGQRVTLRCSPRSGDLSVYWYQQSLDQGLQFLIQYYNGEERAKGNILERFSAQQFPDLHSELNLSSLELGDSALYFCASSRDPSPYNEQFFGPGTRLTVL.

The rearrangement links TRBV29-1 to TRBJ2-5; tentatively, D is TRBD1 (6 bases). The V gene lost 1 base and the J gene lost 3 bases, with 12 bases spanning the gap. Germline values: CDR1 SQVTM, CDR2 ANQGSEA. There are 14 residues in the CDR3. The CDR3 DNA reads TGCAGCGTTGAAGGTCTTAAGGGGGAAGAGACCCAGTACTTC. It translates to CSVEGLKGEETQYF.

This clone appeared a few times. The J gene is TRBJ1-2, the V gene TRBV29-1; 7 nucleotides match TRBD1. CDR1 SQVTM and CDR2 ANQGSEA come from the germline V gene. The V gene end was trimmed by 6 bases and the J gene end by 2 bases; junction bases not matched to a gene: 6. This CDR3 is 13 amino acids long. In DNA form, the CDR3 reads TGCAGCGTGAGTGACAGGGAAAACTATGGCTACACCTTC. Translated: CSVSDRENYGYTF.

With respect to this clone: The germline gene is not matched at one end of the junction; a read error may be the cause. The chain combines TRBV14 with TRBJ2-7; TRBD1 is a possible D gene (6 bases). The CDR3 has 15 residues. CDR1 SGHDN and CDR2 FVKESK come from the germline V gene. CDR3 in amino acids: CASSQEKHRAYEQYF. The CDR3 bases are TGTGCCAGCAGTCAAGAAAAACACAGGGCCTACGAGCAGTACTTC.

This chain connects TRBV9 to TRBJ2-1, with TRBD1 matching over 8 bases. The V gene's germline CDR1 is SGDLS and CDR2 YYNGEE. The CDR3 is 15 amino acids. Trimming took 1 base from V and 8 from J; bases not matched to a gene: 8. The CDR3 DNA follows: TGTGCCAGCAGCGTACAATACCAGGGGGCTGATGAGCAGTTCTTC. It specifies CASSVQYQGADEQFF.

This clone showed up just a few times. The chain couples TRBV6-5 to TRBJ1-2; TRBD1 matches 9 bases. Germline V gene sequence: CDR1 MNHEY, CDR2 SVGAGI. J was trimmed by 4 bases and V by 6 bases; bases with no gene match: 3. The CDR3 totals 13 residues. CDR3 sequence (DNA): TGTGCCAGCAGCCGGGACAGGGTCTATGGCTACACCTTC. Its translation: CASSRDRVYGYTF.

The chain has TRBV6-5 and TRBJ2-2, with TRBD2 as a possible D gene (6 bases). Germline V gives CDR1 MNHEY, CDR2 SVGAGI. This CDR3 region has 15 residues. V lost 8 bases, J lost 1 base, and 14 bases lay in between. CDR3 amino acids: CASYPRGRNTGELFF. The CDR3 DNA is TGTGCCAGCTACCCGCGGGGAAGGAACACCGGGGAGCTGTTTTTT.

The chain combines TRBV29-1 with TRBJ2-2; a possible D gene is TRBD1 (7 bases). The CDR3 has 15 residues. With 7 bases removed from V and 1 base from J, the gap between germline ends came to 16 bases. The germline CDR1 and CDR2 sequences are SQVTM and ANQGSEA. DNA of the CDR3: TGCAGCGCATCGGGGGACAGACAGAACACCGGGGAGCTGTTTTTT. It yields the protein CSASGDRQNTGELFF.

This sequence joins TRBV4-1 and TRBJ1-6, with 8 bases aligning to TRBD1. V shed 3 bases and J 10 bases; nucleotides not matched to a gene: 8. CDR1 is MGHRA, CDR2 YSYEKL, per germline. The CDR3 runs to 15 residues. The CDR3 DNA sequence: TGCGCCAGCAGCCATCCGACAGGGGAGCGGTCACCCCTCCACTTT. Protein product: CASSHPTGERSPLHF.